This T cell receptor (beta chain) originates from a study of cytomegalovirus exposure and HLA in healthy donors (dated by TCRdb to 2016 to 2017). For the wider study: An earlier analysis of 587 of the donors reported roughly 300 Gb of sequence data and 95 million to 120 million unique TCR beta sequences obtained from some 200 million T cells. An early release covering 500 to 750 HLA-typed donors comprised about 300 gigabases of sequencing data and 85 million or so unique TCR sequences. Among the roughly 410 genotyped donors, approximately 77% belonged to the genetic ancestry cluster associated with self-reported Caucasian donors. The study was designed to test whether signatures of past pathogen exposure could be identified by cataloging public T cell receptors. The study profiled the T cell repertoires of about 720 subjects by immunosequencing and related them to cytomegalovirus serostatus. Besides the first cohort of 500 to 700 subjects, a separate validation cohort made up of about 120 different subjects was used. The study combined high-throughput TCR immunosequencing, statistical association of individual TCRs with disease status, and machine learning to predict cytomegalovirus infection status. To study patterns of TCR occurrence, a later analysis re-analyzed previously published TCR beta repertoires from 666 donors and added high-resolution HLA genotyping. Rather than drawing on any new phenotypic data, the later analysis identified candidate immune exposures from TCR beta sequences and the way those sequences occurred across donors. An earlier analysis of 500 to 750 of the donors applied high-throughput TCR beta sequencing to assess whether each TCR beta V gene segment acted as functional or pseudogenic. Donor age, sex, ethnicity and CMV serostatus were compiled together with the repertoire data. A later genetic analysis took genome-wide SNP genotypes for 398 of the 666 donors and used that subset as a discovery cohort. All discovery cohort repertoires had been generated on a single sequencing platform. Both class I and class II loci were covered by HLA typing, at four-digit resolution. The number of typed donors differed by locus: roughly 629-640 for A, B, C, DRB1 and DQB1; 522 for DQA1; approximately 600 for DPA1; and about 450 for DPB1. Roughly 5 DR-DQ haplotypes were treated as single units for association and clustering because of strong linkage in the cohort. On average, over 200,000 unique TCR beta nucleotide sequences were sequenced per donor among several hundred genotyped donors of the cohort, with roughly 18% of those sequences being non-productive. Summary of the overall study and its limitations: A later analysis found that TCR association rates varied across HLA loci, with DRB1 alleles showing the most associated TCRs and HLA-C alleles the fewest. In vitro tests confirmed that a few of the cytomegalovirus-associated TCR beta chains recognize cytomegalovirus antigens. Assigning TCR associations to individual alleles was difficult when HLA alleles, especially DR and DQ, strongly co-occurred. In an earlier analysis of roughly 560 of the donors, most TCR beta V segments were observed in productive rearrangements about 87% or about 30% of the time, broadly matching IMGT annotations. According to a later analysis, parvovirus B19, influenza, CMV and Epstein-Barr virus appeared linked to several top co-occurrence clusters. A later genetic analysis associated a missense DCLRE1C variant with V-gene and J-gene trimming of TCR beta chains, and an independent cohort replicated the association. HLA typing was unavailable for some donors at each locus, so association tests used only the typed subset. Compared with equally common non-associated chains, HLA-associated TCR beta chains in a later analysis were more clonally expanded and had lower generation probabilities. At a false discovery rate of 0.05, a later analysis linked about 17,000 TCR beta sequences to specific HLA alleles. Cytomegalovirus status was reported to be diagnosed by the classifier with high specificity and sensitivity in both the original and validation cohorts. For the cohort, immune exposure information was limited to CMV serostatus. Over 15 rarely observed V segments, including chromosome 9 orphons, were excluded from the earlier analysis of 550 to 700 of the donors because counts were too low. A cluster of highly shared sequence variants was judged likely to represent a technical artifact of the sequencing pipeline. In a later analysis, most CMV-associated TCR beta chains were found to appear HLA-restricted, with HLA associations seemingly driven largely by CMV exposure. A total of 150 to 200 TCR beta chains were listed by the study as associated with cytomegalovirus. Most TCR sequences were observed very rarely across donors, whereas some public TCRs were present in many individuals. The authors suggested that the approach could potentially be extended to other disease states and immunological phenotypes. A further reported finding was that TCR beta sequences accurately predicted the HLA-A and HLA-B alleles for most subjects in the first cohort. Correlated functional status among segregating V segments might be attributable to linkage disequilibrium, but an unknown experimental factor could not be ruled out. Sequencing depth was assumed to be roughly uniform across donors in the presence/absence analyses, though that assumption may not hold. In this cohort, only TCR beta chains were sequenced, and detectable features were limited by the absence of alpha or paired-chain data. Some IMGT-functional V segments, including TRBV6-2 and TRBV6-3, could not be distinguished by the 87-base-pair reads and were therefore excluded. According to a later genetic analysis, donors in an Asian-associated ancestry cluster had fewer N-insertions in productive TCRs than the approximately 650-donor mean.

The library was generated by the immunoSEQ multiplex PCR assay. For the multiplex PCR, a mixture combining 60 forward primers for TCR Vbeta segments and 13 reverse primers for TCR Jbeta segments was used. The CDR3 region of rearranged TCR beta genes was amplified from genomic DNA by a multiplex PCR assay. The amplified TCR beta libraries were sequenced on the Illumina HiSeq System as 87-base-pair reads. Turning to the authors' computational methods: In a later analysis, tens of millions of unique TCR beta chains were counted across the 500 to 850 repertoires, and around 10 million of these chains were shared by at least two donors. Raw reads were error-corrected and collapsed into unique sequences with a nearest-neighbor algorithm that merged closely related sequences to remove PCR and sequencing errors. To assign V, D and J gene segments, CDR3 sequences were aligned to IMGT reference sequences. For a sequence to be retained, a match of at least six nucleotides was required to both a V gene segment and a J gene segment. Rearrangements were classified as productive when the CDR3 lacked stop codons and remained in frame with V and J, and all other rearrangements were classified as non-productive. Following IMGT convention, CDR3 was defined as the stretch from the second conserved V-encoded cysteine up to the conserved J-encoded phenylalanine. In an earlier analysis of 500 to 650 of the donors, sequences lacking an unambiguous match to a single V gene segment were excluded. In an earlier analysis of approximately 550 of the donors, V segments were called functional above 56.7% productive rearrangements and were called segregating when the between-donor standard deviation exceeded 5%. A statistical classification framework was developed to diagnose cytomegalovirus status using the catalog of TCR beta chain sequences. In a later analysis, V and J genes were assigned by comparing TCR nucleotide sequences against IMGT/GENE-DB human TR gene sequences. The TCRdist pipeline was used in a later analysis to assign CDR3 sequences and most-parsimonious VDJ recombination scenarios. In a later analysis, each TCR beta chain was defined by its CDR3 amino acid sequence together with its V-gene family, and reads lacking a unique V-gene family were excluded. In a later analysis, some 600 highly shared, low-generation-probability nucleotide sequences were removed to address suspected cross-contamination and a sequencing artifact. In a later analysis, a clonal expansion index for each public chain was calculated from normalized within-repertoire ranks of inferred template counts. A later analysis computed generation probabilities with a VDJ recombination model fitted to out-of-frame rearrangements, and checked the results against IGoR. In a later analysis, hypergeometric tests were used to score TCR-TCR, TCR-HLA and TCR-CMV co-occurrence, with a repertoire-size bias correction applied to TCR pairs. False discovery rates were estimated in a later analysis by permuting HLA or CMV assignments 20 times. In a later analysis, co-occurring TCRs were grouped using DBSCAN, and TCRdist sequence similarity was added for clustering within HLA-allele-positive subsets. Repertoires with fewer than 30,000 or more than 120,000 public chains, plus five repertoires with anomalous nucleotide sharing, were excluded from co-occurrence clustering. The clones in this table, taken by TCRdb from immuneACCESS, are in-frame only. Not every clone is retained; where verified, under half of the shortfall comes from an unresolved V gene, and the cause of the rest is unknown. The DNA was the basis for D and trimming; V, J and clone size are from that table. The sample profile shows over 120,000 clones; roughly 80% of them were found once. Clones ranked in the top ten supply roughly 2.9% of the sample.

Regarding this clone: No antigen is known for it. No much larger clone is present one base from it, and per-base qualities are unavailable.

In total, just over 650 healthy bone marrow donors made up the cohort. At the time of sampling, all cohort members were nominally healthy, though unrecorded immune exposures were likely present. The donor was CMV seronegative and belonged to the group of 350 to 400 seronegative cohort members. A peripheral blood sample was collected from each donor, and TCR beta sequencing was performed on peripheral blood mononuclear cells. Genomic DNA was extracted from the blood cell samples with the Qiagen DNeasy Blood Extraction Kit. The V end loses 0 bases and the J end loses 1 base, and a stretch of 7 bases separates them. The germline V gene gives CDR1 as SGDLS and CDR2 as YYNGEE. Taken from cysteine to phenylalanine, the CDR3 has 14 residues. The DNA shown is the 42-base CDR3, in frame from base 1.

The rearrangement combines TRBV9 with TRBJ1-1; no confident D gene assignment can be made. Sequencing used PBMCs. The clonotype originates from a woman aged 30 to 39 in good health and CMV-seronegative. The CDR3 reads as follows: CASSVGPENTEAFF. The DNA sequence is as follows: TGTGCCAGCAGCGTAGGTCCAGAGAACACTGAAGCTTTCTTT.